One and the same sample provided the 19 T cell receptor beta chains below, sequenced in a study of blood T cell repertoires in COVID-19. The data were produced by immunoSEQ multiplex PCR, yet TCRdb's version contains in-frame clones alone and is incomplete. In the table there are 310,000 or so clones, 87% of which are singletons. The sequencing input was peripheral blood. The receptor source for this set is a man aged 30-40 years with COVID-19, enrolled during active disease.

The CDR3 reads CASSSDTGKQYF. Here the CDR3 DNA reads TGTGCCAGCAGCTCAGACACAGGAAAGCAGTACTTC. V and J are TRBV7-8 and TRBJ2-7; perhaps TRBD1 as D (5 bases). CDR1 and CDR2 from the germline V gene are SGHVS and FQNEAQ. There are 12 residues in the CDR3. Trimming took off 4 bases at V and 8 bases at J, with 12 bases between the two ends.

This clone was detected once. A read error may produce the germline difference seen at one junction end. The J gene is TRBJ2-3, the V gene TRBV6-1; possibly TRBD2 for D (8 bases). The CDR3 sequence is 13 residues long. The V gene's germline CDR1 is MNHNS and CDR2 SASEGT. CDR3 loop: CASSSGGERQGGF. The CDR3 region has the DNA TGTGCCAGCAGTAGCGGGGGAGAACGCCAGGGGGGTTTT.

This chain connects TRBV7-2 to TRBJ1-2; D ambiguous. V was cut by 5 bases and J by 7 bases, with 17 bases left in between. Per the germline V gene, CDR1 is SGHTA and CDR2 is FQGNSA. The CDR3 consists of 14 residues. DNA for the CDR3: TGTGCCAGCAGCCCCCGGGAGGGAACTGGTGGCTACACCTTC. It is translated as CASSPREGTGGYTF.

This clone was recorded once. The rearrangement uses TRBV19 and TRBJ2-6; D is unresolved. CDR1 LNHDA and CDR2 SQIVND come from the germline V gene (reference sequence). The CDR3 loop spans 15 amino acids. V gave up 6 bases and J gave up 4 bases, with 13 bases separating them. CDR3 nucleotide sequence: TGTGCCAGTAGCCCCCTTGCCCAGGGGGCCAACGTCCTGACTTTC. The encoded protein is CASSPLAQGANVLTF. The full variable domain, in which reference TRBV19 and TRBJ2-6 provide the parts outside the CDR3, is DGGITQSPKYLFRKEGQNVTLSCEQNLNHDAMYWYRQDPGQGLRLIYYSQIVNDFQKGDIAEGYSVSREKKESFPLTVTSAQKNPTAFYLCASSPLAQGANVLTFGAGSRLTVL.

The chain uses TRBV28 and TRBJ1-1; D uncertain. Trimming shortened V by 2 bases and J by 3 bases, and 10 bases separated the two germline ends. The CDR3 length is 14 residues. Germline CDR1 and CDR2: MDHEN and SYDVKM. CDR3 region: CASSLVISYTEAFF. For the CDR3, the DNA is TGTGCCAGCAGTTTAGTGATCAGTTACACTGAAGCTTTCTTT.

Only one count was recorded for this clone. The CDR3 loop is CASSQDGTGGFDAYNEQFF. For the CDR3, the DNA is TGCGCCAGCAGCCAAGACGGGACAGGGGGCTTCGACGCCTACAATGAGCAGTTCTTC. The V gene is TRBV4-3, the J gene TRBJ2-1, with 12 positions matching TRBD1. The CDR3 runs 19 residues. CDR1 and CDR2 from the germline V gene are LGHNA and YSLEER. V lost 0 bases, J lost 2 bases, and 8 bases stayed unmatched.

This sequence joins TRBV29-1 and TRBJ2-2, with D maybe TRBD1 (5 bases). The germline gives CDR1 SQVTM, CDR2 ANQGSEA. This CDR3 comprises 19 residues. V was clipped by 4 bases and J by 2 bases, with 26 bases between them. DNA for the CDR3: TGCAGCGTTGGGTTGGTAGCAGGGCGGAATTTCGGCAACACCGGGGAGCTGTTTTTT. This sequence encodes CSVGLVAGRNFGNTGELFF.

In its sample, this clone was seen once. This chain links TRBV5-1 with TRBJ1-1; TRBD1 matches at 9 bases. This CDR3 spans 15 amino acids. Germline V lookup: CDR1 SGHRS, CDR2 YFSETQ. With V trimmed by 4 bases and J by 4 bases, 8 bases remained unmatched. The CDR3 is CASSSRTGEVTEAFF. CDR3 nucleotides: TGCGCCAGCAGCAGCCGGACAGGGGAGGTCACTGAAGCTTTCTTT.

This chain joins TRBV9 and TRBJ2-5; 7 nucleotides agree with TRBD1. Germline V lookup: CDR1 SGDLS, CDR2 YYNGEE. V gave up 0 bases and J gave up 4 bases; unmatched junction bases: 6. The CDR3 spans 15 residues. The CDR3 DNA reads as TGTGCCAGCAGCGTAGCGGGCAACAGGGGAGAGACCCAGTACTTC. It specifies CASSVAGNRGETQYF.

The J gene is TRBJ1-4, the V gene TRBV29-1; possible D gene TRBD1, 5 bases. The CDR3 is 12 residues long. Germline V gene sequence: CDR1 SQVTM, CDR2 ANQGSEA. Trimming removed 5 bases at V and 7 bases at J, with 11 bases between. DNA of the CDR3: TGCAGCGTTAGGATCGGGGGTGAAAAACTGTTTTTT. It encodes CSVRIGGEKLFF.

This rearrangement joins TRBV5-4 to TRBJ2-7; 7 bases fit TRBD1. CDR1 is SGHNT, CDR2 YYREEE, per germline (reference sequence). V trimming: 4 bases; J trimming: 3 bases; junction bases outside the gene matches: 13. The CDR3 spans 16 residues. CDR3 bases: TGTGCCAGCAGCCGCGCTGTTGGACAGGAGGACTACGAGCAGTACTTC. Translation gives CASSRAVGQEDYEQYF.

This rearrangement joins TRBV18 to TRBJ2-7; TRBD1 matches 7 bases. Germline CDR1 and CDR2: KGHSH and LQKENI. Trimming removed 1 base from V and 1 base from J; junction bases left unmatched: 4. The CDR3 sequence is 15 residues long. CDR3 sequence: CASSPQGAPSYEQYF. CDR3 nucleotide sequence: TGTGCCAGCTCACCACAGGGGGCCCCTTCCTACGAGCAGTACTTC.

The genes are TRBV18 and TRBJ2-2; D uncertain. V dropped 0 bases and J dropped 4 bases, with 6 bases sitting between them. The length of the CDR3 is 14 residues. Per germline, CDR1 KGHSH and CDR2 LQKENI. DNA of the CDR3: TGTGCCAGCTCACCACCCTCACTCACCGGGGAGCTGTTTTTT. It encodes CASSPPSLTGELFF.

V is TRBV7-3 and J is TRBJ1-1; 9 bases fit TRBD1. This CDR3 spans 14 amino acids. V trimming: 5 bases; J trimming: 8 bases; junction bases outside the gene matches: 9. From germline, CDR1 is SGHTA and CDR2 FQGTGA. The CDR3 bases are TGTGCCAGCAGCCCACAGGGGGCCCAGGCGGAAGCTTTCTTT. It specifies CASSPQGAQAEAFF.

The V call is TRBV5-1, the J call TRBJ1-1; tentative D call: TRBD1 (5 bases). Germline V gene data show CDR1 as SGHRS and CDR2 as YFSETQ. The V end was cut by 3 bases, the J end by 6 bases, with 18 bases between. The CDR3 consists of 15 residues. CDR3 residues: CASSSTQGLVAEAFF. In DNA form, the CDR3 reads TGCGCCAGCAGCTCCACCCAGGGATTAGTCGCTGAAGCTTTCTTT.

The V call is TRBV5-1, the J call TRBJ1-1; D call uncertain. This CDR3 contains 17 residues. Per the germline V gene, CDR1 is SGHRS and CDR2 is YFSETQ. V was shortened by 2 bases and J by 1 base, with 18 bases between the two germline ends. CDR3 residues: CASSLGALRQANTEAFF. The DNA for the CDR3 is TGCGCCAGCAGCTTAGGTGCTTTGAGGCAAGCGAACACTGAAGCTTTCTTT.

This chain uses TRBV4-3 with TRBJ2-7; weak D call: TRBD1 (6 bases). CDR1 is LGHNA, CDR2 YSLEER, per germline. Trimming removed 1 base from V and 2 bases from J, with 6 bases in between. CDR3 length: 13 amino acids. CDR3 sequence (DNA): TGCGCCAGCAGCCAAGGGGACACCTACGAGCAGTACTTC. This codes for CASSQGDTYEQYF.

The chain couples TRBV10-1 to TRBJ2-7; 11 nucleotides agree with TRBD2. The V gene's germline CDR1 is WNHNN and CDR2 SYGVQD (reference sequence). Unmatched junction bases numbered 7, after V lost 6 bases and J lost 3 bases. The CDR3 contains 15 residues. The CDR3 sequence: CASRGTSGRLYEQYF. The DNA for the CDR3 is TGCGCCAGCAGAGGGACTAGCGGAAGACTCTACGAGCAGTACTTC.

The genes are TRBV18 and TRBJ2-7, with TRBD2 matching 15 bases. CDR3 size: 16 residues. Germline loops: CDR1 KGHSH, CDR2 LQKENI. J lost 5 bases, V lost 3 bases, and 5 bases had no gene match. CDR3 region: CASSPPGLAGGHEQYF. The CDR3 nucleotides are TGTGCCAGCTCACCCCCGGGACTAGCGGGAGGCCACGAGCAGTACTTC.